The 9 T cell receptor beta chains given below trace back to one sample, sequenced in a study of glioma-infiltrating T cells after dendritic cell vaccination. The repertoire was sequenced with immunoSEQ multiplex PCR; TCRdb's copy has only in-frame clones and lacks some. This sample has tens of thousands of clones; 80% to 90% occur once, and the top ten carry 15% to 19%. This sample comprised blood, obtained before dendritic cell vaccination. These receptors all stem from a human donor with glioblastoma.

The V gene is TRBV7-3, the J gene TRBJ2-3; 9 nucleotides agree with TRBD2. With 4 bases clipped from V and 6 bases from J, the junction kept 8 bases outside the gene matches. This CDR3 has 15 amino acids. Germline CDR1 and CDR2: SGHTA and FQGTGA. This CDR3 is CASSWIAGVVDTQYF. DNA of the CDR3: TGTGCCAGCAGCTGGATAGCGGGAGTGGTGGATACGCAGTATTTT.

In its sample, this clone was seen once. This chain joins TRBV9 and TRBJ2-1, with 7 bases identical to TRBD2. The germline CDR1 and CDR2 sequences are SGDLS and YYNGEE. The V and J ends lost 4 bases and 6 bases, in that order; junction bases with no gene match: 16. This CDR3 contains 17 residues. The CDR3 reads CASSPGGGSLSGNEQFF. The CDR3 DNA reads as TGTGCCAGCAGCCCCGGCGGCGGGAGTCTGTCGGGCAATGAGCAGTTCTTC.

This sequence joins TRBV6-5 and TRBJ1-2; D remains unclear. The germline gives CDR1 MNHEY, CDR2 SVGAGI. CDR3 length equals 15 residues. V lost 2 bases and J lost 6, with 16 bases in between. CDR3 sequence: CASSYGRGPGHGYTF. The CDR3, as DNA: TGTGCCAGCAGTTACGGGCGCGGGCCCGGGCATGGCTACACCTTC.

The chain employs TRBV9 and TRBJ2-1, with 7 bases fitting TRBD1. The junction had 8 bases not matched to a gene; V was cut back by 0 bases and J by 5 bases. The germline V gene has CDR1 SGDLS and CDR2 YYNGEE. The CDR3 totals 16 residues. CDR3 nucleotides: TGTGCCAGCAGCGTAGGAATTACAGGGGAGAACAATGAGCAGTTCTTC. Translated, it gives CASSVGITGENNEQFF.

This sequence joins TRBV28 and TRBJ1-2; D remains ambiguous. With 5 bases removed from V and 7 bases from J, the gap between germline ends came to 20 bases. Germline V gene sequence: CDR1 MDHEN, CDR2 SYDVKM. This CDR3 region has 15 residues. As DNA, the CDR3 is TGTGCCAGCAGTACTACATTCCCCGGGATGGGTGGCTACACCTTC. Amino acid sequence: CASSTTFPGMGGYTF.

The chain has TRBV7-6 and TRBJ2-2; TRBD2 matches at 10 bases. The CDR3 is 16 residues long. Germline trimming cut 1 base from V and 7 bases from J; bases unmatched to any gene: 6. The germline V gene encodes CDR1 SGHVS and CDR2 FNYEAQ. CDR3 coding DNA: TGTGCCAGCAGCTTAGAAGCGGGAGGGCCTGTCGGGGAGCTGTTTTTT. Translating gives CASSLEAGGPVGELFF.

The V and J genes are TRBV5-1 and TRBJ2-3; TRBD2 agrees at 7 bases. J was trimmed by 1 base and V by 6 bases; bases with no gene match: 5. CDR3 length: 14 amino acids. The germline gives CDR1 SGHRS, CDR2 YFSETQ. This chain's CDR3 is CASKRLAGTDTQYF. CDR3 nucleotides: TGCGCCAGCAAACGACTAGCTGGCACAGATACGCAGTATTTT.

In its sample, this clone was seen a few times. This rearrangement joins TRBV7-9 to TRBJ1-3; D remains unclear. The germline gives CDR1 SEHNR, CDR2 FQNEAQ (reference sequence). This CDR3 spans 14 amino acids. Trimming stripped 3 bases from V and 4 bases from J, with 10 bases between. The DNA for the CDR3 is TGTGCCAGCAGCTTGTCCCCCGTCGGAAACACCATATATTTT. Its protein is CASSLSPVGNTIYF.

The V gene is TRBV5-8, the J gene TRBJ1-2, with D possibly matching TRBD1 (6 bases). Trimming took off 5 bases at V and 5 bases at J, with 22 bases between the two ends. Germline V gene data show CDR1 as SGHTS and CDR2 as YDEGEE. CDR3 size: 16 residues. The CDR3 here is CASSALGQWQGYGYTF. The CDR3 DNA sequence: TGTGCCAGCAGTGCCCTCGGACAGTGGCAGGGGTATGGCTACACCTTC. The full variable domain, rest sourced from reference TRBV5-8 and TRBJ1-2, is EAGVTQSPTHLIKTRGQQATLRCSPISGHTSVYWYQQALGLGLQFLLWYDEGEERNRGNFPPRFSGRQFPNYSSELNVNALELEDSALYLCASSALGQWQGYGYTFGSGTRLTVV.